The rows below give T cell receptor beta chains drawn from one sample of a study of blood T cell repertoires in COVID-19. Data came from immunoSEQ multiplex PCR; TCRdb stores just in-frame clones and leaves some out. The sample yields about 70,000 clones, about four fifths seen once. The source material was peripheral blood. These receptors all stem from a woman in her 70s with acute or convalescent COVID-19. Each CDR3 is given with its conserved first and last residue. The order of the fields is D gene, V gene, clone size, J gene, CDR3 protein, CDR3 DNA. The D gene is left open where the match is weak. For some rows the clone size is stated as once, few or many, or as a class when expanded; others skip it.

-	TRBV27	few	TRBJ1-5	CASSLVRDRQPQHF	TGTGCCAGCAGTTTAGTCAGGGATCGTCAGCCCCAGCATTTT
-	TRBV11-3	-	TRBJ1-4	CASSLSFEKTNEKLFF	TGTGCCAGCAGCTTAAGCTTCGAAAAGACTAATGAAAAACTGTTTTTT
-	TRBV6-6	few	TRBJ2-7	CASSSNYVTYEQYF	TGTGCCAGCAGTTCCAACTACGTTACGTACGAGCAGTACTTC
-	TRBV7-2	-	TRBJ2-1	CASSWVGSGNEQFF	TGTGCCAGCAGCTGGGTAGGTAGCGGTAATGAGCAGTTCTTC
TRBD2	TRBV6-1	-	TRBJ2-2	CASSAPRAGGGTGELFF	TGTGCCAGCAGTGCCCCCCGGGCGGGAGGGGGGACCGGGGAGCTGTTTTTT
-	TRBV6-5	-	TRBJ2-1	CASSYYRVGNEQFF	TGTGCCAGCAGTTACTACAGGGTTGGCAATGAGCAGTTCTTC
TRBD1	TRBV10-2	-	TRBJ2-7	CASAAGTGVSYEQYF	TGCGCCAGCGCTGCCGGGACAGGGGTATCCTACGAGCAGTACTTC
TRBD2	TRBV11-3	-	TRBJ2-3	CASSFGTSGSTDTQYF	TGTGCCAGCAGCTTCGGGACTAGCGGGTCCACAGATACGCAGTATTTT
-	TRBV27	-	TRBJ2-3	CASSFLVGPAWYTQYF	TGTGCCAGCAGTTTCCTCGTGGGGCCCGCTTGGTATACGCAGTATTTT
-	TRBV5-5	-	TRBJ1-5	CASSFSVGQVSNQPQHF	TGTGCCAGCAGCTTTTCCGTCGGCCAGGTTAGCAATCAGCCCCAGCATTTT
TRBD2	TRBV7-9	-	TRBJ2-3	CASSPTSGRSLDTQYF	TGTGCCAGCAGCCCGACTAGCGGGAGATCGTTGGATACGCAGTATTTT
-	TRBV6-6	-	TRBJ1-3	CASSYSQGTGNTIYF	TGTGCCAGCAGTTACTCGCAGGGGACCGGAAACACCATATATTTT
-	TRBV3-1/TRBV3-2	-	TRBJ2-7	CASSLQSVSYEQYF	TGTGCCAGCAGCCTCCAGTCAGTTTCTTACGAGCAGTACTTC
TRBD1	TRBV5-4	-	TRBJ1-4	CASSPSPGGSTNEKLFF	TGTGCCAGCAGCCCGTCCCCAGGGGGGTCAACTAATGAAAAACTGTTTTTT
-	TRBV15	-	TRBJ2-1	CATSRESSVYNEQFF	TGTGCCACCAGCAGAGAATCTAGCGTTTACAATGAGCAGTTCTTC
-	TRBV14	-	TRBJ1-6	CASSPGQGRNSPLHF	TGTGCCAGCAGCCCGGGGCAGGGGCGCAATTCACCCCTCCACTTT
-	TRBV5-6	-	TRBJ1-1	CASSLVSRAEAFF	TGTGCCAGCAGCTTGGTGTCGAGGGCTGAAGCTTTCTTT
TRBD2	TRBV7-9	-	TRBJ2-7	CASSALAGVFEQYF	TGTGCCAGCAGCGCACTAGCGGGAGTATTCGAGCAGTACTTC
-	TRBV7-9	-	TRBJ2-7	CAGDVFSSYEQYF	TGTGCCGGAGACGTCTTTAGCTCCTACGAGCAGTACTTC
-	TRBV19	-	TRBJ2-1	CASSKGSRTAEQFF	TGTGCCAGTAGTAAAGGATCTAGGACAGCCGAGCAGTTCTTC
TRBD1	TRBV5-5	-	TRBJ1-6	CASSLGQGARNSPLHF	TGTGCCAGCAGCTTGGGACAGGGGGCGCGTAATTCACCCCTCCACTTT
TRBD2	TRBV29-1	-	TRBJ2-3	CSSRTSGRTDTQYF	TGCAGTTCTCGGACTAGCGGGAGAACAGATACGCAGTATTTT
TRBD2	TRBV10-3	-	TRBJ2-1	CAIGGERYNEQFF	TGTGCCATCGGGGGGGAGCGGTACAATGAGCAGTTCTTC
-	TRBV14	-	TRBJ2-1	CASSQFRAGNEQFF	TGTGCCAGCAGCCAATTTAGAGCGGGCAATGAGCAGTTCTTC
TRBD1	TRBV6-5	-	TRBJ2-2	CASRKDRGYTGELFF	TGTGCCAGCCGTAAGGACAGGGGGTACACCGGGGAGCTGTTTTTT
TRBD1	TRBV5-1	-	TRBJ1-5	CASSLEGRGDQPQHF	TGCGCCAGCAGCTTGGAAGGCAGGGGGGATCAGCCCCAGCATTTT
TRBD1	TRBV27	-	TRBJ1-6	CASSPGQGNRGKPPLHF	TGTGCCAGCAGTCCCGGACAGGGAAATCGCGGAAAGCCACCCCTCCACTTT
-	TRBV14	-	TRBJ1-3	CASSQDLAGNTIYF	TGTGCCAGCAGCCAAGATCTAGCTGGAAACACCATATATTTT
-	TRBV5-1	-	TRBJ1-4	CASSEGGPNEKLFF	TGCGCCAGCAGCGAAGGGGGTCCTAATGAAAAACTGTTTTTT
-	TRBV4-1	once	TRBJ2-5	CASSGNEETQYF	TGCGCCAGCAGCGGTAATGAGGAGACCCAGTACTTC
-	TRBV29-1	-	TRBJ1-3	CSVDIRSGNTIYF	TGCAGCGTAGACATCCGCTCTGGAAACACCATATATTTT
-	TRBV6-1	-	TRBJ1-3	CASSDRFSGNTIYF	TGTGCCAGCAGTGACAGGTTCTCTGGAAACACCATATATTTT
TRBD1	TRBV11-2	few	TRBJ2-6	CASTQTGGSGANVLTF	TGTGCCAGCACCCAGACAGGGGGCTCCGGGGCCAACGTCCTGACTTTC
TRBD1	TRBV5-5	-	TRBJ2-1	CASSFRQGKLNEQFF	TGTGCCAGCAGCTTCAGACAGGGAAAATTGAATGAGCAGTTCTTC
-	TRBV19	few	TRBJ2-7	CATKGTGSYEQYF	TGTGCCACCAAAGGTACAGGCTCCTACGAGCAGTACTTC
-	TRBV27	-	TRBJ1-5	CASRDHYNQPQHF	TGTGCCAGCAGAGACCACTACAATCAGCCCCAGCATTTT
-	TRBV27	-	TRBJ1-3	CASSRAGWTGNTIYF	TGTGCCAGCAGTAGAGCGGGGTGGACAGGAAACACCATATATTTT
TRBD1	TRBV5-1	-	TRBJ2-7	CASSPRPGQGNEQYF	TGCGCCAGCAGCCCGAGACCGGGACAGGGTAACGAGCAGTACTTC
-	TRBV7-9	few	TRBJ1-2	CASSLRTISTYGYTF	TGTGCCAGCAGCTTACGGACAATTTCGACCTATGGCTACACCTTC
-	TRBV21-1	-	TRBJ2-3	CASSKPVGVSTDTQYF	TGTGCCAGCAGCAAACCTGTCGGGGTTAGCACAGATACGCAGTATTTT
-	TRBV7-2	-	TRBJ2-7	CASSFRSYEQYF	TGTGCCAGCAGCTTTAGATCCTACGAGCAGTACTTC
-	TRBV7-8	-	TRBJ2-7	CASSLGPDYEQYF	TGTGCCAGCAGCTTAGGGCCAGACTACGAGCAGTACTTC
TRBD1	TRBV4-2	-	TRBJ1-1	CASSQVDRRANGEAFF	TGTGCCAGCAGCCAAGTGGACAGGAGGGCGAACGGTGAAGCTTTCTTT
-	TRBV28	few	TRBJ2-5	CASSQQGVVGTQYF	TGTGCCAGCAGCCAACAGGGAGTCGTCGGGACCCAGTACTTC
-	TRBV4-1	-	TRBJ2-2	CASSHRTGELFF	TGCGCCAGCAGCCATCGCACCGGGGAGCTGTTTTTT
-	TRBV27	-	TRBJ1-5	CASSLSAGIHSNQPQHF	TGTGCCAGCAGTTTATCGGCGGGTATCCATAGCAATCAGCCCCAGCATTTT
-	TRBV14	-	TRBJ2-3	CASSPLRGARYSTDTQYF	TGTGCCAGCAGCCCCCTCCGCGGGGCTCGTTATAGCACAGATACGCAGTATTTT
-	TRBV29-1	-	TRBJ1-4	CSVVGGRTGTTDEKLFF	TGCAGCGTTGTGGGGGGGCGTACAGGGACAACCGATGAAAAACTGTTTTTT
-	TRBV6-5	-	TRBJ1-1	CASSFRDTMNTEAFF	TGTGCCAGCAGCTTCCGGGACACGATGAACACTGAAGCTTTCTTT
-	TRBV3-1/TRBV3-2	-	TRBJ2-7	CASSQVRRGEQYF	TGTGCCAGCAGCCAAGTCCGTCGAGGCGAGCAGTACTTC
-	TRBV19	-	TRBJ1-1	CASSVAGLGHTEAFF	TGTGCCAGTAGTGTCGCGGGGTTAGGCCACACTGAAGCTTTCTTT
TRBD1	TRBV28	-	TRBJ2-1	CASSQGQGWNEQFF	TGTGCCAGCAGCCAGGGACAGGGGTGGAATGAGCAGTTCTTC
TRBD1	TRBV7-6	-	TRBJ1-1	CASSETGGADTEAFF	TGTGCCAGCAGCGAGACAGGGGGCGCGGACACTGAAGCTTTCTTT
TRBD2	TRBV7-9	-	TRBJ2-1	CASSFGRALGNEQFF	TGTGCCAGCAGCTTCGGGAGGGCCTTAGGAAATGAGCAGTTCTTC
TRBD2	TRBV10-3	-	TRBJ2-3	CAISPVEREGTDTQYF	TGTGCCATCAGCCCCGTCGAGCGGGAGGGAACAGATACGCAGTATTTT
-	TRBV19	once	TRBJ1-1	CASSIPAGRNTEAFF	TGTGCCAGTAGTATCCCCGCAGGAAGGAACACTGAAGCTTTCTTT
-	TRBV7-9	-	TRBJ1-1	CASTVRGGADTEAFF	TGTGCCAGCACCGTGCGAGGGGGGGCGGATACTGAAGCTTTCTTT
-	TRBV19	-	TRBJ1-5	CASSIARASNQPQHF	TGTGCCAGTAGTATCGCCAGGGCTAGCAATCAGCCCCAGCATTTT
-	TRBV4-1	-	TRBJ2-7	CASSEQGPYEQYF	TGCGCCAGCAGCGAACAGGGTCCCTACGAGCAGTACTTC